What follows are 32 T cell receptor beta chains derived from one specimen sequenced in a study of blood T cells in healthy people across ages. Together with a sample-barcoded 5' primer, a J-beta primer mix was included in a second PCR lasting about 7 to 12 cycles. Each CDR3 protein gets one entry after TCRdb re-called the 5' RACE reads with MiXCR. The sample lists approximately 1.5 million distinct CDR3 sequences, approximately 43% occurring once. The sequencing sample was made of blood. The origin of the receptors is a woman younger than 30 in good health.

The V and J genes are TRBV7-3 and TRBJ1-1, with D uncertain. The CDR3 sequence is 13 residues long. The V gene's germline CDR1 is SGHTA and CDR2 FQGTGA. V was pared by 5 bases and J by 3 bases, with 10 bases between. CDR3 DNA: TGTGCCAGCAGCAAAGGGCCGGACACTGAAGCTTTCTTT. This encodes CASSKGPDTEAFF.

This chain uses TRBV12-3 or TRBV12-4 with TRBJ1-4, with no clear D. This CDR3 comprises 14 residues. V lost 5 bases and J 4 bases, leaving 11 bases between the germline ends. CDR3 amino acids: CASSLRALNEKLFF. The CDR3 DNA sequence: TGTGCCAGCAGTCTCCGGGCCCTTAATGAAAAACTGTTTTTT.

This clonotype has just a few counts. This sequence joins TRBV24-1 and TRBJ2-1; no reliable D call. Germline CDR1 KGHDR, CDR2 SFDVKD. The CDR3 contains 10 residues. Trimming took 10 bases from V and 9 from J, leaving 9 bases between them. The CDR3 DNA sequence: TGTGCCACAGAGGATGGTGAGCAGTTCTTC. Encoded protein: CATEDGEQFF.

This clonotype has just a few counts. The V gene is TRBV6-2 or TRBV6-3, the J gene TRBJ2-1, with TRBD2 matching over 9 bases. This CDR3 region has 15 residues. The V gene's germline CDR1 is MNHEY and CDR2 SVGEGT. V lost 3 bases to trimming and J lost 3 bases; unmatched junction nucleotides: 3. CDR3 in DNA: TGTGCCAGCAGTTATCTAGCGGGGATCTACAATGAGCAGTTCTTC. Its translation is CASSYLAGIYNEQFF.

The chain links TRBV3-1 to TRBJ2-3; the D is unclear. Germline lookup yields CDR1 LGHDT and CDR2 YNNKEL (reference sequence). This CDR3 region has 12 residues. V dropped 1 base and J dropped 9 bases, with 8 bases sitting between them. CDR3 in DNA: TGTGCCAGCAGCCAAGTACAGCCCACGCAGTATTTT. This encodes CASSQVQPTQYF.

This clonotype showed up just once. A much larger clone lies a single base off, so this may be a read error. This rearrangement joins TRBV12-3 or TRBV12-4 to TRBJ2-3; 7 positions match TRBD2. J lost 5 bases, V lost 5 bases, and 7 bases had no gene match. CDR3 length equals 14 residues. The CDR3 region has the DNA TGTGCCAGCAGTGTCGGCGGGGAGGGAGATACGCAGTATTTT. It encodes CASSVGGEGDTQYF.

This clonotype was detected once. The V and J genes are TRBV7-6 and TRBJ2-1, with 11 bases aligning to TRBD1. Trimming took 1 base from V and 9 from J; bases not matched to a gene: 8. The CDR3 consists of 16 residues. Germline CDR1 SGHVS, CDR2 FNYEAQ. CDR3 nucleotide sequence: TGTGCCAGCAGCTTAGACGCGGGACAGGGGGTCCGTGAGCAGTTCTTC. It translates to CASSLDAGQGVREQFF.

With respect to this clonotype: The junction shows a germline mismatch at one end, possibly a read error. The V call is TRBV7-2, the J call TRBJ2-1; D perhaps matches TRBD2 (6 bases). This CDR3 has 16 residues. The V gene's germline CDR1 is SGHTA and CDR2 FQGNSA. The CDR3 is CASSFSVRGKYSEQFF. The CDR3 nucleotides read TGTGCCAGCAGCTTCAGCGTCCGGGGGAAATACAGTGAGCAGTTCTTC. The variable domain in full, with the rest retrieved from reference TRBV7-2 and TRBJ2-1, is GAGVSQSPSNKVTEKGKDVELRCDPISGHTALYWYRQSLGQGLEFLIYFQGNSAPDKSGLPSDRFSAERTGGSVSTLTIQRTQQEDSAVYLCASSFSVRGKYSEQFFGPGTRLTVL.

As to this clonotype: This may be a read error: a much more frequent sequence differs by one nucleotide. V gene TRBV2 combines with J gene TRBJ2-7; no clear D. In germline, CDR1 is SNHLY, CDR2 FYNNEI. The ends were cut back, 5 bases at V and 3 bases at J, with 8 bases in the middle. The CDR3 is made up of 12 amino acids. The CDR3, as DNA: TGTGCCAGCAGTAAAAGGGACTACGAGCAGTACTTC. Translation gives CASSKRDYEQYF.

This clonotype was picked up a small number of times. The chain recombines TRBV11-2 with TRBJ1-1; D might be TRBD1 (5 bases). The V end was cut by 5 bases, the J end by 2 bases, with 15 bases between. The CDR3 totals 15 residues. CDR1 and CDR2 (germline): SGHAT, FQNNGV. In DNA, the CDR3 is TGTGCCAGCAGCCCCGTATTTGGGGCAAACACTGAAGCTTTCTTT. Protein sequence: CASSPVFGANTEAFF.

The CDR3 nucleotides read TGTGCCAGCATCGCGGACAGGGCCAACACTGAAGCTTTCTTT. Amino acid sequence: CASIADRANTEAFF. The chain has TRBV6-5 and TRBJ1-1; 8 bases agree with TRBD1. This CDR3 contains 14 residues. Trimming at V came to 7 bases and at J to 2 bases, leaving 6 bases not matched to a gene. Germline-derived CDR1 and CDR2 are MNHEY and SVGAGI.

This sequence joins TRBV30 and TRBJ1-6; D not resolved. Germline V gives CDR1 GTSNPN, CDR2 SVGIG (reference sequence). With 5 bases removed from V and 2 bases from J, the gap between germline ends came to 4 bases. The CDR3 spans 12 residues. DNA for the CDR3: TGTGCCTGGGACACCTATAATTCACCCCTCCACTTT. Protein: CAWDTYNSPLHF.

On this clonotype: A much more abundant neighbour one base away suggests this may be a read error. The V call is TRBV29-1, the J call TRBJ2-1; D is uncertain. This CDR3 comprises 15 residues. CDR1 is SQVTM, CDR2 ANQGSEA, per germline. V was shortened by 4 bases and J by 13 bases, with 26 bases between the two germline ends. The CDR3 sequence is CSVAFSIRWAETQFF. DNA for the CDR3: TGCAGCGTTGCATTTAGCATCCGTTGGGCAGAGACCCAGTTCTTC.

The V and J genes are TRBV28 and TRBJ2-7; tentative D call: TRBD1 (5 bases). Looked up from germline, CDR1 is MDHEN and CDR2 is SYDVKM. Trimming cost V 6 bases and J 0 bases, with 15 bases left between them. The CDR3 has 15 amino acids. CDR3 sequence: CASRTTGQGSYEQYF. The DNA for the CDR3 is TGTGCCAGCAGAACTACAGGCCAGGGCTCCTACGAGCAGTACTTC.

This clonotype was picked up a small number of times. The gene calls are TRBV20-1 and TRBJ2-1; 7 nucleotides align to TRBD1. CDR1 DFQATT and CDR2 SNEGSKA come from the germline V gene (reference sequence). The V segment lost 3 bases and the J segment 6 bases; nucleotides outside the gene matches: 8. This CDR3 spans 14 amino acids. The CDR3: CSARPGQTLNEQFF. As DNA, the CDR3 is TGCAGTGCTAGGCCGGGACAGACCCTCAATGAGCAGTTCTTC.

This clonotype was seen a few times. The J gene is TRBJ2-7, the V gene TRBV12-3 or TRBV12-4; D is ambiguous. This CDR3 contains 13 residues. Trimming removed 2 bases at V and 2 bases at J, with 7 bases between. The CDR3 nucleotides read TGTGCCAGCAGTTTATTCCCCCCCTACGAGCAGTACTTC. Translated: CASSLFPPYEQYF.

This clonotype occurred a few times. This chain joins TRBV20-1 and TRBJ2-1, with D hard to call. V shed 0 bases and J shed 3 bases, with 9 bases lying between them. This CDR3 spans 14 amino acids. Germline loops: CDR1 DFQATT, CDR2 SNEGSKA (reference sequence). This CDR3 is CSARDLRVYNEQFF. The CDR3 coding sequence is TGCAGTGCTAGAGATTTGAGAGTCTACAATGAGCAGTTCTTC.

The genes are TRBV15 and TRBJ2-3; a weak D match, TRBD1 (5 bases). The CDR3 spans 13 residues. Germline V gene lookup returns CDR1 LNHNV and CDR2 YYDKDF (reference sequence). Between the trimmed V and J ends, which lost 0 bases and 14 bases, there was a span of 15 bases. In DNA form, the CDR3 reads TGTGCCACCAGCAGAGACCCACAGGAGCCACTGTATTTT. This codes for CATSRDPQEPLYF. The full variable domain, with the rest looked up from reference TRBV15 and TRBJ2-3, is DAMVIQNPRYQVTQFGKPVTLSCSQTLNHNVMYWYQQKSSQAPKLLFHYYDKDFNNEADTPDNFQSRRPNTSFCFLDIRSPGLGDTAMYLCATSRDPQEPLYFGPGTRLTVL.

A few counts support this clonotype. The gene calls are TRBV12-3 or TRBV12-4 and TRBJ2-3, with 14 bases lining up with TRBD2. V lost 5 bases, J lost 5 bases, and 6 bases stayed unmatched. The CDR3 is made up of 16 amino acids. This CDR3 reads CASSPPTSGGEDTQYF. The CDR3 coding sequence is TGTGCCAGCAGTCCCCCGACTAGCGGGGGGGAAGATACGCAGTATTTT.

This clonotype was observed a handful of times. The chain couples TRBV9 to TRBJ2-4; a weak D match, TRBD2 (5 bases). The better agreement between TRBJ2-7 and the DNA end casts doubt on the J call. The length of the CDR3 is 13 residues. Germline V gene data show CDR1 as SGDLS and CDR2 as YYNGEE. The CDR3 loop is CASSVVLGSEQYF. The DNA for the CDR3 is TGTGCCAGCAGCGTAGTGTTAGGGAGCGAGCAGTACTTC.

As regards this clonotype: A clone one base away is much larger, so this may be a read error. The chain is built from TRBV20-1 and TRBJ1-1, with 10 positions matching TRBD1. Germline lookup yields CDR1 DFQATT and CDR2 SNEGSKA (reference sequence). The CDR3 contains 13 residues. The CDR3 is CNLTGGMNTEAFF. The DNA for the CDR3 is TGCAACCTGACAGGGGGCATGAACACTGAAGCTTTCTTT.

This clonotype was counted only a few times. The V call is TRBV4-1, the J call TRBJ2-1, with D perhaps matching TRBD1 or TRBD2 (6 bases each). Germline CDR1 MGHRA, CDR2 YSYEKL. This CDR3 has 17 residues. The V and J ends lost 0 bases and 9 bases respectively, with 21 bases between them. The CDR3 here is CASSQDRRGPAMSEQFF. As DNA, the CDR3 is TGCGCCAGCAGCCAAGATCGACGGGGGCCCGCTATGAGTGAGCAGTTCTTC.

This clonotype was detected only a few times. This chain connects TRBV28 to TRBJ2-7, with 7 nucleotides matching TRBD2. Trimming removed 5 bases from V and 6 bases from J; junction bases left unmatched: 10. CDR3 size: 14 residues. CDR1 is MDHEN and CDR2 is SYDVKM in the germline V gene. The CDR3 DNA is TGTGCCAGCAGTAACGTCCGGGGGGATGGCGAGCAGTACTTC. Translation gives CASSNVRGDGEQYF.

CDR3 loop: CASSVVQTGVYGYTF. In DNA, the CDR3 is TGTGCCAGCAGCGTAGTACAGACTGGCGTCTATGGCTACACCTTC. The V gene is TRBV9, the J gene TRBJ1-2; D is unclear. The V gene lost 0 bases and the J gene lost 4 bases, with 13 bases spanning the gap. This CDR3 has 15 residues. The germline V gene has CDR1 SGDLS and CDR2 YYNGEE. The full variable domain, its missing parts supplied by reference TRBV9 and TRBJ1-2, is DSGVTQTPKHLITATGQRVTLRCSPRSGDLSVYWYQQSLDQGLQFLIQYYNGEERAKGNILERFSAQQFPDLHSELNLSSLELGDSALYFCASSVVQTGVYGYTFGSGTRLTVV.

This sequence joins TRBV7-2 and TRBJ1-2; D uncertain. Germline V lookup: CDR1 SGHTA, CDR2 FQGNSA. The CDR3 loop spans 19 amino acids. V gave up 1 base and J gave up 5 bases, with 26 bases separating them. The CDR3 bases are TGTGCCAGCAGCTTAGGGGTCGACCTTTACTCCCTCTTACCTTATGGCTACACCTTC. This gives the protein CASSLGVDLYSLLPYGYTF.

Here the CDR3 DNA reads TGTGCCAGCAGCCGCGAAGACAGGGGCCCCTACGAGCAGTACTTC. The encoded protein is CASSREDRGPYEQYF. The chain uses TRBV3-1 and TRBJ2-7; TRBD1 aligns across 8 bases. Germline CDR1 is LGHDT and CDR2 is YNNKEL (reference sequence). CDR3 length equals 15 residues. Germline trimming cut 4 bases from V and 2 bases from J; bases unmatched to any gene: 7.

This clonotype was seen a handful of times. The chain links TRBV5-1 to TRBJ1-1; D call uncertain. The CDR3 has 15 amino acids. Germline V gives CDR1 SGHRS, CDR2 YFSETQ. V dropped 2 bases and J dropped 1 base, with 12 bases sitting between them. The CDR3 protein is CASSLNPGGNTEAFF. CDR3 DNA: TGCGCCAGCAGCTTAAACCCCGGAGGGAACACTGAAGCTTTCTTT.

This clonotype showed up just a few times. The V call is TRBV6-5, the J call TRBJ1-1, with D maybe TRBD1 (6 bases). The CDR3 length is 13 residues. Germline CDR1 MNHEY, CDR2 SVGAGI. V dropped 8 bases and J dropped 0 bases, with 10 bases sitting between them. CDR3 coding DNA: TGTGCCAGCTACAGGGATCTGAACACTGAAGCTTTCTTT. It translates to CASYRDLNTEAFF.

The table lists this clonotype with a few counts. V is TRBV4-2 and J is TRBJ2-1, with 11 bases that match TRBD2. The CDR3 sequence is 17 residues long. Germline V CDR1 and CDR2: LGHNA, YNFKEQ. Trimming removed 2 bases from V and 1 base from J; junction bases left unmatched: 4. CDR3 sequence reads: CASSQKGLADSYNEQFF. The CDR3 nucleotides read TGTGCCAGCAGCCAAAAGGGACTAGCGGATTCCTACAATGAGCAGTTCTTC.

This chain's CDR3 is CASSVGGDRVCSGANVLTF. As DNA, the CDR3 is TGTGCCAGCAGCGTAGGAGGGGACAGGGTATGCTCTGGGGCCAACGTCCTGACTTTC. This chain joins TRBV9 and TRBJ2-6; the match to TRBD1 covers 9 bases. V lost 0 bases to trimming and J lost 0 bases; unmatched junction nucleotides: 7. Germline V lookup: CDR1 SGDLS, CDR2 YYNGEE. CDR3 length equals 19 residues.

The chain links TRBV24-1 to TRBJ2-2; D is perhaps TRBD1 (6 bases). Germline values: CDR1 KGHDR, CDR2 SFDVKD. The CDR3 runs 12 residues. The V and J ends lost 7 bases and 5 bases respectively, with 7 bases between them. The CDR3 spells CATRGTTGELFF. CDR3 DNA: TGTGCCACCAGAGGGACAACCGGGGAGCTGTTTTTT.

The chain carries TRBV10-3 and TRBJ1-2; D is perhaps TRBD1 (5 bases). The germline gives CDR1 ENHRY, CDR2 SYGVKD. The CDR3 extends over 13 amino acids. Between the trimmed V and J ends, which lost 6 bases and 2 bases, there was a span of 10 bases. The chain's CDR3 is CAISPRENYGYTF. The CDR3 coding sequence is TGTGCCATCAGCCCCAGGGAGAACTATGGCTACACCTTC.